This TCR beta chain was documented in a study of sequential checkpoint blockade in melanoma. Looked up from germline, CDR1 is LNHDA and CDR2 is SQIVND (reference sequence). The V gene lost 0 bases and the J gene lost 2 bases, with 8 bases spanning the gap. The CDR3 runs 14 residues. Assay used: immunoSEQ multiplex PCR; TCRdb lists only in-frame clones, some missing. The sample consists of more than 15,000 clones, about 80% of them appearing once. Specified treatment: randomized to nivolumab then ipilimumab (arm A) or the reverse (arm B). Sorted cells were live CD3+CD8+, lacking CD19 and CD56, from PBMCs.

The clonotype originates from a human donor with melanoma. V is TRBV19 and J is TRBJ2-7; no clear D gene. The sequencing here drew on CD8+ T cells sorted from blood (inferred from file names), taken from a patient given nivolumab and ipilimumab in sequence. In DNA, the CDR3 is TGTGCCAGTAGTATAGAAAACAGACCCTACGAGCAGTACTTC. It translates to CASSIENRPYEQYF.